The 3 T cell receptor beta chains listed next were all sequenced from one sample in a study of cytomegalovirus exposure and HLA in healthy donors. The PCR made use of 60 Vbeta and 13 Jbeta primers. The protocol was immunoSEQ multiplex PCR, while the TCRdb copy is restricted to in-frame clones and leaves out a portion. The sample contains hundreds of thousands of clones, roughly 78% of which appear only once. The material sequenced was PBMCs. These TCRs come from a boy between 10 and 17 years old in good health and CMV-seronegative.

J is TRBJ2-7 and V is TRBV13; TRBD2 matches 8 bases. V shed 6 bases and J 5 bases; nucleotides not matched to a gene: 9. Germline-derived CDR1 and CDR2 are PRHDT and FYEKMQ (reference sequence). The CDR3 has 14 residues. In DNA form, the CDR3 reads TGTGCCAGCAGTCCCCTCGGGGGGGCCAACGAGCAGTACTTC. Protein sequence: CASSPLGGANEQYF.

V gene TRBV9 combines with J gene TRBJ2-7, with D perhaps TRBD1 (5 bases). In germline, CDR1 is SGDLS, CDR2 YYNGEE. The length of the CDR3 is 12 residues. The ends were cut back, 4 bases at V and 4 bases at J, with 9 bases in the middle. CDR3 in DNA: TGTGCCAGCAGCCCCGACAGATACGAGCAGTACTTC. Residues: CASSPDRYEQYF. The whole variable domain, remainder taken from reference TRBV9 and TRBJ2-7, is DSGVTQTPKHLITATGQRVTLRCSPRSGDLSVYWYQQSLDQGLQFLIQYYNGEERAKGNILERFSAQQFPDLHSELNLSSLELGDSALYFCASSPDRYEQYFGPGTRLTVT.

This CDR3 reads CATSRQRTGSEPQHF. CDR3 DNA: TGTGCCACCAGCAGGCAGCGGACAGGCTCCGAACCCCAGCATTTT. The gene calls are TRBV15 and TRBJ1-5, with 7 bases matching TRBD1. Germline CDR1 and CDR2: LNHNV and YYDKDF (reference sequence). The CDR3 extends over 15 amino acids. V lost 3 bases, J lost 10 bases, and 12 bases stayed unmatched.